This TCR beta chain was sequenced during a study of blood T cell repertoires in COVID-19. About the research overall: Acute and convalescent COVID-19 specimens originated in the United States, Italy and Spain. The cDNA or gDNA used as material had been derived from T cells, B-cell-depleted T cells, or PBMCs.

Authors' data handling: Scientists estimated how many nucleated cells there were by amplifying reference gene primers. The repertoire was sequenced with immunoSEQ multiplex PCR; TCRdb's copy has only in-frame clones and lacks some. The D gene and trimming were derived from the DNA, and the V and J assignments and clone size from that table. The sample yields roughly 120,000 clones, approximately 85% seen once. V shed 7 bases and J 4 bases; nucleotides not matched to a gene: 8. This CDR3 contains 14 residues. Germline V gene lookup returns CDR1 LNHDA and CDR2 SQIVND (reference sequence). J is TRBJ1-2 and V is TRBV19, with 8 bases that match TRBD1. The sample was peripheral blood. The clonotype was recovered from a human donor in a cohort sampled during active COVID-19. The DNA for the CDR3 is TGTGCCAGTACCGGGACAGGCGGGGGCTATGGCTACACCTTC. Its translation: CASTGTGGGYGYTF. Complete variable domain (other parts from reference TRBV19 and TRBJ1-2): DGGITQSPKYLFRKEGQNVTLSCEQNLNHDAMYWYRQDPGQGLRLIYYSQIVNDFQKGDIAEGYSVSREKKESFPLTVTSAQKNPTAFYLCASTGTGGGYGYTFGSGTRLTVV.